One and the same sample provided the 9 T cell receptor beta chains below, sequenced in a study of blood T cell repertoires in COVID-19. The protocol was immunoSEQ multiplex PCR, while the TCRdb copy is restricted to in-frame clones and leaves out a portion. In the table there are about 270,000 clones, roughly nine tenths of which are singletons. Sequences were obtained from PBMCs or T cells enriched from blood (not recorded which). These receptors all come from a young woman who had recovered from COVID-19.

The J gene is TRBJ2-7, the V gene TRBV7-6; 7 positions match TRBD1. V was clipped by 2 bases and J by 0 bases; unmatched bases: 1. Germline-derived CDR1 and CDR2 are SGHVS and FNYEAQ. CDR3 length: 14 residues. CDR3: CASSLRDSSYEQYF. CDR3 coding DNA: TGTGCCAGCAGCTTAAGGGACAGCTCCTACGAGCAGTACTTC.

The chain is built from TRBV19 and TRBJ2-5; D possibly corresponds to TRBD2 (6 bases). The V end lost 4 bases, the J end lost 4 bases, and 13 bases lay between the germline ends. CDR3 length: 14 amino acids. Per germline, CDR1 LNHDA and CDR2 SQIVND (reference sequence). Here the CDR3 DNA reads TGTGCCAGTAGTAAGATGGGGGGAGGAGAGACCCAGTACTTC. It specifies CASSKMGGGETQYF.

This sequence joins TRBV15 and TRBJ2-1; D unclear. Trimming cost V 4 bases and J 4 bases, with 8 bases left between them. This CDR3 has 13 residues. The germline V gene encodes CDR1 LNHNV and CDR2 YYDKDF (reference sequence). The CDR3 sequence is CATSTDLYNEQFF. CDR3 DNA: TGTGCCACCAGCACTGACTTATACAATGAGCAGTTCTTC.

About this clone itself: Other DNA sequences within the sample encode an identical CDR3. The V gene is TRBV12-3 or TRBV12-4, the J gene TRBJ1-1; D gene ambiguous. This CDR3 is built from 13 residues. Trimming stripped 6 bases from V and 1 base from J, with 9 bases between. The CDR3 nucleotides are TGTGCCAGCAGCCTGGGAGGGAACACTGAAGCTTTCTTT. Its protein product is CASSLGGNTEAFF.

This clone was counted only a few times. The chain is built from TRBV2 and TRBJ2-1; 7 bases match TRBD1. V trimming: 5 bases; J trimming: 8 bases; junction bases outside the gene matches: 18. CDR3 length: 17 residues. Germline V gene data show CDR1 as SNHLY and CDR2 as FYNNEI. This CDR3 is CASSSRYGTEIVYEQFF. The CDR3 nucleotides read TGTGCCAGCAGTTCCCGCTACGGGACAGAGATCGTCTATGAGCAGTTCTTC.

Written as DNA, the CDR3 is TGTGCCAGTAGTATCTCTAGCGGGGGATCCTACAATGAGCAGTTCTTC. It specifies CASSISSGGSYNEQFF. This chain connects TRBV19 to TRBJ2-1; 10 nucleotides match TRBD2. The CDR3 totals 16 residues. V lost 3 bases to trimming and J lost 1 base; unmatched junction nucleotides: 3. Germline-derived CDR1 and CDR2 are LNHDA and SQIVND (reference sequence).

The chain carries TRBV21-1 and TRBJ1-1; TRBD1 is the table's D call, not checked against the DNA. TRBV21-1 is noted as a pseudogene. The CDR3 length is 15 residues. CDR3 loop: CASIDGDRRNTEAFF. CDR3 DNA: TGTGCCAGCATTGACGGGGACAGGAGGAACACTGAAGCTTTCTTT.

There are a few counts of this clone. V and J are TRBV11-3 and TRBJ2-7; D is unclear. Looked up from germline, CDR1 is SGHNT and CDR2 is YENEEA. This CDR3 has 12 residues. Trimming removed 4 bases from V and 0 bases from J, with 4 bases in between. The CDR3 region is CASSSSSYEQYF. The CDR3 nucleotides read TGTGCCAGCAGCTCCAGCTCCTACGAGCAGTACTTC.

This chain links TRBV18 with TRBJ1-3; no firm D call. Deletions cut 2 bases from V and 0 bases from J, with 11 bases between. The CDR3 is 16 residues long. CDR1 is KGHSH, CDR2 LQKENI, per germline. CDR3 nucleotide sequence: TGTGCCAGCTCACCATTAGGCGACATCTCTGGAAACACCATATATTTT. Translation gives CASSPLGDISGNTIYF.